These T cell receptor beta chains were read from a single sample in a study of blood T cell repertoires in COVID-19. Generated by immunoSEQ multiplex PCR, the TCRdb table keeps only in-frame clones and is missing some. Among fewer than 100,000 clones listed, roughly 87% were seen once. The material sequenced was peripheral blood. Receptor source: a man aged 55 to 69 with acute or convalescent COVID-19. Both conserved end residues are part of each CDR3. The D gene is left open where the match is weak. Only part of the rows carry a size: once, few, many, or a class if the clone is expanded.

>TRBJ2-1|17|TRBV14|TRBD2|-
TGTGCCAGCAGCCAACTTCTAGCGGGAGACGGTTACAATGAGCAGTTCTTC
CASSQLLAGDGYNEQFF
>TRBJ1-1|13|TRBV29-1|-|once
TGCAGCGTACTAGGGTCCTCGAACACTGAAGCTTTCTTT
CSVLGSSNTEAFF
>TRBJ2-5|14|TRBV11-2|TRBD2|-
TGTGCCAGCAGCAATAGACTAGCAGGGGAGACCCAGTACTTC
CASSNRLAGETQYF
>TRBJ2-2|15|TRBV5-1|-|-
TGCGCCAGCAGCTTGACAGGGTCCTCAACCGGGGAGCTGTTTTTT
CASSLTGSSTGELFF
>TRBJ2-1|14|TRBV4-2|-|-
TGTGCCAGCAGCCAAGCTCTCGAGTCGAATGAGCAGTTCTTC
CASSQALESNEQFF
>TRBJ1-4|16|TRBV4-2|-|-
TGTGCCAGCAGCCGTTTGCTGGGCACAACTAATGAAAAACTGTTTTTT
CASSRLLGTTNEKLFF
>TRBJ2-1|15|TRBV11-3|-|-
TGTGCCAGCAGCTTAGGACAGGCCGGACACAATGAGCAGTTCTTC
CASSLGQAGHNEQFF
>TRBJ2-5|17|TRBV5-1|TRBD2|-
TGCGCCAGCAGCTTGGGACTAGCGGGGAGTAGACAAGAGACCCAGTACTTC
CASSLGLAGSRQETQYF
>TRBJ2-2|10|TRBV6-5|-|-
TGTGCCAGCAGGGCCCGGGAGCTGTTTTTT
CASRARELFF
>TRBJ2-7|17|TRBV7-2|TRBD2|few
TGTGCCAGCAGCGCTACCGGGACTAGCGGGAGGGCCTACGAGCAGTACTTC
CASSATGTSGRAYEQYF
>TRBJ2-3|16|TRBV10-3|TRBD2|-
TGTGCCATCAGTGGTCTAGCGGGAGCGGTCGGAGATACGCAGTATTTT
CAISGLAGAVGDTQYF
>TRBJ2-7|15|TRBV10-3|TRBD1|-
TGTGCCATCAGCCCTTTGACAGGGGGAAACTACGAGCAGTACTTC
CAISPLTGGNYEQYF
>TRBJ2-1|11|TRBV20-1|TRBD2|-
TGCAGTGCCCGGACTAGGGATGAGCAGTTCTTC
CSARTRDEQFF
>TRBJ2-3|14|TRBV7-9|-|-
TGTGCCAGCAGCAGGGCCTCTCCCACAGATACGCAGTATTTT
CASSRASPTDTQYF
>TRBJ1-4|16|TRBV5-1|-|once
TGCGCCAGCAGCGTATCACAGGACGCAACTAATGAAAAACTGTTTTTT
CASSVSQDATNEKLFF
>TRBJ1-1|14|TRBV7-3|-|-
TGTGCCAGCAGCTTACACGCCGGGAACACTGAAGCTTTCTTT
CASSLHAGNTEAFF
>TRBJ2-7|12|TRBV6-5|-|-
TGTGCCAGCAGTCGACAGAGCTACGAGCAGTACTTC
CASSRQSYEQYF
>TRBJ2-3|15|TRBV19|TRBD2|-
TGTGCCAGTAGGCTTGGGGGGGTAAGCACAGATACGCAGTATTTT
CASRLGGVSTDTQYF